Shown below are 2 T cell receptor beta chains from a single sample sequenced in a study of blood T cell repertoires in COVID-19. This table comes from immunoSEQ multiplex PCR, and its TCRdb copy is limited to in-frame clones, with some not included. The sample holds about 72,000 clones, approximately 85% seen once. The sequenced sample consisted of peripheral blood. These receptors came from an elderly woman with active or convalescent COVID-19.

The rearrangement uses TRBV7-2 and TRBJ1-6; D uncertain. V lost 1 base and J lost 0, with 7 bases in between. The CDR3 is 16 residues long. CDR1 SGHTA and CDR2 FQGNSA come from the germline V gene. The CDR3 nucleotides read TGTGCCAGCAGCTTAGTCGTGAGCTCCTATAATTCACCCCTCCACTTT. It codes for CASSLVVSSYNSPLHF.

J is TRBJ2-2 and V is TRBV6-5, with TRBD1 identical over 8 bases. CDR3 length: 16 amino acids. From germline, CDR1 is MNHEY and CDR2 SVGAGI. J lost 5 bases, V lost 2 bases, and 7 bases had no gene match. CDR3 region: CASSYVGQGHTGELFF. DNA of the CDR3: TGTGCCAGCAGTTACGTTGGACAGGGTCATACCGGGGAGCTGTTTTTT.